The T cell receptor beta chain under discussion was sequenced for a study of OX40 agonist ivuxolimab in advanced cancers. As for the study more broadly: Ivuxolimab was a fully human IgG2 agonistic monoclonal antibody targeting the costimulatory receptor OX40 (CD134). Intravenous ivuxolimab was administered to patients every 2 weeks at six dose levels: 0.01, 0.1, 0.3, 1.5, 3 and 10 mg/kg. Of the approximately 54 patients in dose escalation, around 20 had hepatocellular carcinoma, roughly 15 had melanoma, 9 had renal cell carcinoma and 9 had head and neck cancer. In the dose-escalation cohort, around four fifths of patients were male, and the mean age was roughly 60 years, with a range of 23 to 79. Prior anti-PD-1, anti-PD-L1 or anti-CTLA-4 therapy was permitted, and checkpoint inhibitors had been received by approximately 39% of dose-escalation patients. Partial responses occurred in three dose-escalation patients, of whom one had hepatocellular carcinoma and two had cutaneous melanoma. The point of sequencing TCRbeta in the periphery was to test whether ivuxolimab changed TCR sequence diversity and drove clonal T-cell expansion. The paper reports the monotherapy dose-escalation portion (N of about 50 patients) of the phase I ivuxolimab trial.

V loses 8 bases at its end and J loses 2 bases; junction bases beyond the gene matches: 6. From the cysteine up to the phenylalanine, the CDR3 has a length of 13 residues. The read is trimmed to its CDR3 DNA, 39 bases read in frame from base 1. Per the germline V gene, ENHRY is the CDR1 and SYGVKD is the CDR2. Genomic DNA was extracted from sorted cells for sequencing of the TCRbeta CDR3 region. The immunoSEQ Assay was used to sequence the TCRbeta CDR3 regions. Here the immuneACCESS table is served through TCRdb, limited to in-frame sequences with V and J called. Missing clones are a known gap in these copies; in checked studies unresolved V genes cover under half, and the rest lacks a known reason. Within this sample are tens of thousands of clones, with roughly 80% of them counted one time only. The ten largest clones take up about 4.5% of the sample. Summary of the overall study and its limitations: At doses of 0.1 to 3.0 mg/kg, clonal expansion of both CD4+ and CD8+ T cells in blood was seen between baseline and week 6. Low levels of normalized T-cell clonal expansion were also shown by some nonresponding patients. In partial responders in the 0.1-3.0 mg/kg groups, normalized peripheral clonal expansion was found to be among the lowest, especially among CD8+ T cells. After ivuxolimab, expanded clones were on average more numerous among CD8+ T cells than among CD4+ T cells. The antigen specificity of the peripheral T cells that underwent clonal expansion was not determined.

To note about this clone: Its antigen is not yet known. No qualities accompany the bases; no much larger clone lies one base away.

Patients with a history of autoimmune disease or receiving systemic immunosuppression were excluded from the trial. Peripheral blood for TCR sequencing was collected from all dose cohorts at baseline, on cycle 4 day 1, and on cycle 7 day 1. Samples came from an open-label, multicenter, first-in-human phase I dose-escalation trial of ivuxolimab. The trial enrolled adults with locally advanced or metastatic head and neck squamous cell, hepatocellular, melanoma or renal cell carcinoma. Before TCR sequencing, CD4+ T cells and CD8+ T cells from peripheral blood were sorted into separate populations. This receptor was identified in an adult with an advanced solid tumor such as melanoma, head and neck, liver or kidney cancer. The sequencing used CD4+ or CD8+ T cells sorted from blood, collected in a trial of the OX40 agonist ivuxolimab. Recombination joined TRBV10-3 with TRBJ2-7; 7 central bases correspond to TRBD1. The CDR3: CAIGRQGPYEQYF. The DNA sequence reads TGTGCCATCGGCAGACAGGGTCCCTACGAGCAGTACTTC.